Following are 19 T cell receptor beta chains from one sample sequenced in a study of Graves' ophthalmopathy and Graves' hyperthyroidism. Beta-chain TCR CDR3 regions were amplified from RNA transcripts. The first-round RT-PCR employed HTBI primers together with the Qiagen OneStep RT-PCR kit. A multiplex PCR was then performed as the second round. TCRdb redid the calling of the multiplex PCR reads with MiXCR, one entry per CDR3 protein. The sample holds a few hundred thousand distinct CDR3 sequences; approximately 15% are singletons and the top ten take about 7.3%. Input material: peripheral blood. These receptors were collected from a woman in her late teens or twenties with stable Graves' hyperthyroidism.

V gene TRBV5-4 combines with J gene TRBJ2-7, with TRBD1 matching over 11 bases. V was clipped by 4 bases and J by 6 bases; unmatched bases: 6. This CDR3 is built from 14 residues. Per germline, CDR1 SGHNT and CDR2 YYREEE (reference sequence). In DNA, the CDR3 is TGTGCCAGCAGCCCTTGGACAGGGGGCCGCGAGCAGTACTTC. This gives the protein CASSPWTGGREQYF.

This clonotype showed up many times. This may be a read error: a much more frequent sequence differs by one nucleotide. The missing conserved phenylalanine or tryptophan at the end of this CDR3 makes a read error likely. The rearrangement uses TRBV12-3 or TRBV12-4 and TRBJ1-1, with 9 bases that match TRBD1. CDR3 length: 12 residues. Trimming at V came to 7 bases and at J to 4 bases, leaving 1 base not matched to a gene. This CDR3 is CASNRGLTEAFL. In nucleotides, the CDR3 is TGTGCCAGCAACAGGGGGCTCACTGAAGCTTTCCTT.

This clonotype occurred many times. V and J are TRBV12-3 or TRBV12-4 and TRBJ2-7, with 7 bases matching TRBD1. V shed 8 bases and J 3 bases; nucleotides not matched to a gene: 7. CDR3 size: 13 residues. The CDR3 DNA follows: TGTGCCAGCCGCTACGGGACAGTCTACGAGCAGTACTTC. Protein product: CASRYGTVYEQYF.

Ten or more counts support this clonotype. This chain connects TRBV19 to TRBJ1-1; D unresolved. This CDR3 contains 14 residues. V lost 5 bases to trimming and J lost 1 base, with 11 bases between them. CDR1 is LNHDA and CDR2 is SQIVND in the germline V gene (reference sequence). The DNA of the CDR3 is TGTGCCAGTAGTCCGCGGACGAGGAACACTGAAGCTTTCTTT. Encoded protein: CASSPRTRNTEAFF.

There are many counts of this clonotype. The V and J genes are TRBV29-1 and TRBJ2-7; weak D call: TRBD1 (6 bases). Per the germline V gene, CDR1 is SQVTM and CDR2 is ANQGSEA. CDR3 size: 16 residues. Trimming pared 2 bases from V and 2 bases from J, leaving 19 bases between. The CDR3 DNA reads as TGCAGCGTTGAATTAACGAGGCAGGGGCCCCCCTACGAGCAGTACTTC. Its protein is CSVELTRQGPPYEQYF.

This clonotype was found many times. This chain uses TRBV10-3 with TRBJ2-4, with 8 bases fitting TRBD1. The CDR3 runs to 11 residues. Germline V lookup: CDR1 ENHRY, CDR2 SYGVKD. With V trimmed by 10 bases and J by 6 bases, 2 bases remained unmatched. The CDR3 sequence is CATTGGNIQYF. CDR3 DNA: TGTGCCACCACAGGGGGAAACATTCAGTACTTC.

This clonotype was picked up many times. V usage is TRBV6-2 or TRBV6-3 and J usage is TRBJ1-5; D is unclear. The CDR3 sequence is 15 residues long. Trimming shortened V by 2 bases and J by 7 bases, and 15 bases separated the two germline ends. CDR1 is MNHEY, CDR2 SVGEGT, per germline. For the CDR3, the DNA is TGTGCCAGCAGTTACGTCGAGGCGGGGTGGCAGCCCCAGCATTTT. Residues: CASSYVEAGWQPQHF.

This chain uses TRBV7-2 with TRBJ1-6; D not certain. The CDR3 runs 16 residues. Trimming cost V 4 bases and J 9 bases, with 19 bases left between them. CDR1 and CDR2 from the germline V gene are SGHTA and FQGNSA. CDR3 DNA: TGTGCCAGCAGCTGGAGCGGCTGGGGTAATAGTTCACCCCTCCACTTT. Its translation is CASSWSGWGNSSPLHF.

This clonotype has a count of ten or more. The chain uses TRBV12-3 or TRBV12-4 and TRBJ1-1; the match to TRBD1 covers 8 bases. CDR3 length equals 15 residues. V was pared by 6 bases and J by 3 bases, with 9 bases of the junction left unmatched. Here the CDR3 reads CASRDRVSRHTEAFF. The CDR3 nucleotides are TGTGCCAGCAGGGACAGGGTATCCAGGCACACTGAAGCTTTCTTT.

This clonotype was observed many times. The J gene is TRBJ1-3, the V gene TRBV6-5; 9 bases line up with TRBD1. Germline CDR1 and CDR2: MNHEY and SVGAGI. This CDR3 is 14 amino acids long. V shed 8 bases, J shed 3 bases, and the junction held 5 bases outside the gene matches. The CDR3 here is CASRTGGRGNTIYF. The DNA for the CDR3 is TGTGCCAGCCGAACAGGGGGCCGTGGAAACACCATATATTTT.

This clonotype was seen many times. The chain employs TRBV6-2 or TRBV6-3 and TRBJ2-5; TRBD1 or TRBD2 may be the D gene (6 bases each). Germline V gene data show CDR1 as MNHEY and CDR2 as SVGEGT. This CDR3 contains 14 residues. V dropped 6 bases and J dropped 2 bases, with 13 bases sitting between them. The CDR3 region is CASRNGGSQETQYF. The CDR3 region has the DNA TGTGCCAGCAGAAACGGGGGCAGTCAAGAGACCCAGTACTTC.

This clonotype was seen more than once but under ten times. The chain uses TRBV11-2 and TRBJ2-7; 12 nucleotides align to TRBD2. Germline V gives CDR1 SGHAT, CDR2 FQNNGV. The CDR3 is 16 residues long. The V and J ends lost 5 bases and 4 bases, in that order; junction bases with no gene match: 9. The CDR3 region is CASSRTSGTSGYEQYF. The CDR3 DNA sequence: TGTGCCAGCAGCCGAACGTCCGGGACTAGCGGGTACGAGCAGTACTTC.

The V gene is TRBV21-1, the J gene TRBJ1-2; whether TRBD1, the table's D call, matches the DNA was not checked. TRBV21-1 is a pseudogene segment. This CDR3 spans 21 amino acids. The CDR3 protein is CASSNPGQAFGALGNNYGYTF. The CDR3 region has the DNA TGTGCCAGCAGCAACCCGGGACAGGCCTTTGGGGCCTTGGGGAATAACTATGGCTACACCTTC.

Many counts were recorded for this clonotype. V gene TRBV29-1 combines with J gene TRBJ2-4; possibly TRBD1 for D (7 bases). Germline V gene data show CDR1 as SQVTM and CDR2 as ANQGSEA. CDR3 length: 13 residues. The V and J ends lost 5 bases and 7 bases respectively, with 15 bases between them. The CDR3 DNA follows: TGCAGCGTTCGTAAGGGGGCGGGGAACATTCAGTACTTC. Protein sequence: CSVRKGAGNIQYF.

This clonotype showed up many times. The rearrangement uses TRBV12-3 or TRBV12-4 and TRBJ2-5; the D gene is possibly TRBD2 (6 bases). Between the trimmed V and J ends, which lost 3 bases and 5 bases, there was a span of 22 bases. The CDR3 loop spans 17 amino acids. CDR3 DNA sequence: TGTGCCAGCAGTTTCGGTGCTACTAGCTTCCGGGGGGAGACCCAGTACTTC. This sequence encodes CASSFGATSFRGETQYF.

This clonotype was counted many times. The chain uses TRBV5-5 and TRBJ2-2; D gene ambiguous. The germline V gene has CDR1 SGHKS and CDR2 YYEKEE (reference sequence). Trimming removed 4 bases at V and 2 bases at J, with 12 bases between. This CDR3 has 15 residues. The CDR3 sequence: CASSVRATNTGELFF. CDR3 coding DNA: TGTGCCAGCAGCGTCCGAGCCACTAACACCGGGGAGCTGTTTTTT. The whole variable domain, filled in from reference TRBV5-5 and TRBJ2-2, reads DAGVTQSPTHLIKTRGQQVTLRCSPISGHKSVSWYQQVLGQGPQFIFQYYEKEERGRGNFPDRFSARQFPNYSSELNVNALLLGDSALYLCASSVRATNTGELFFGEGSRLTVL.

The chain is built from TRBV19 and TRBJ1-5, with a weak D call TRBD1 (6 bases). CDR3 length equals 14 residues. Germline V gene data show CDR1 as LNHDA and CDR2 as SQIVND (reference sequence). Trimming took off 7 bases at V and 3 bases at J, with 13 bases between the two ends. Written as DNA, the CDR3 is TGTGCCAGTAACGGGGGCGTAGACAATCAGCCCCAGCATTTT. Residues: CASNGGVDNQPQHF.

The CDR3 DNA reads as TGTGCCAGCAGCCAACCAGGGAGCTATGGCTACACCTTC. It codes for CASSQPGSYGYTF. This rearrangement joins TRBV3-1 to TRBJ1-2; perhaps TRBD1 as D (5 bases). Per the germline V gene, CDR1 is LGHDT and CDR2 is YNNKEL (reference sequence). V gave up 2 bases and J gave up 4 bases, with 8 bases separating them. This CDR3 has 13 residues. The variable domain in full, with the rest retrieved from reference TRBV3-1 and TRBJ1-2, is DTAVSQTPKYLVTQMGNDKSIKCEQNLGHDTMYWYKQDSKKFLKIMFSYNNKELIINETVPNRFSPKSPDKAHLNLHINSLELGDSAVYFCASSQPGSYGYTFGSGTRLTVV.

This clonotype has at least ten counts. This sequence joins TRBV7-2 and TRBJ2-7; D remains unclear. The CDR3 extends over 11 amino acids. Germline CDR1 reads SGHTA; CDR2 reads FQGNSA. With 7 bases removed from V and 6 bases from J, the gap between germline ends came to 10 bases. The CDR3 DNA follows: TGTGCCAGCAACTCCAGTGTCGAGCAGTACTTC. It specifies CASNSSVEQYF.